The 23 T cell receptor beta chains in this list originate from one sample, sequenced in a study of graft-versus-host responses after intestinal transplantation. This table comes from immunoSEQ multiplex PCR, and its TCRdb copy is limited to in-frame clones, with some not included. The sample contains about 19,000 clones, roughly 87% of which appear only once. The material sequenced was PBMCs, taken 14 days after transplant. These receptors all come from a human patient who received an intestinal transplant, so some T cells may come from the graft donor.

A single count supports this clone. The J gene is TRBJ2-5, the V gene TRBV6-5, with D possibly being TRBD2 (5 bases). CDR3 length: 14 residues. The V end lost 6 bases, the J end lost 3 bases, and 14 bases lay between the germline ends. The germline gives CDR1 MNHEY, CDR2 SVGAGI. This CDR3 reads CASSPEDGEETQYF. The CDR3 coding sequence is TGTGCCAGCAGCCCCGAGGACGGGGAAGAGACCCAGTACTTC.

The chain combines TRBV28 with TRBJ2-1; 10 bases are a match to TRBD2. Germline trimming cut 2 bases from V and 2 bases from J; bases unmatched to any gene: 3. The CDR3 spans 16 residues. Germline V gene lookup returns CDR1 MDHEN and CDR2 SYDVKM. The CDR3 nucleotides are TGTGCCAGCAGTTTACGGACTAGCGGACCCTACAATGAGCAGTTCTTC. It specifies CASSLRTSGPYNEQFF.

This clone was found a few times. This chain links TRBV4-1 with TRBJ2-2, with 9 bases fitting TRBD2. Trimming at V came to 4 bases and at J to 6 bases, leaving 9 bases not matched to a gene. The CDR3 has 16 amino acids. The germline V gene encodes CDR1 MGHRA and CDR2 YSYEKL. The CDR3: CASSRPGLARAGELFF. The CDR3 DNA reads as TGCGCCAGCAGCCGTCCGGGACTAGCCCGGGCCGGGGAGCTGTTTTTT.

V usage is TRBV4-2 and J usage is TRBJ1-4, with D possibly being TRBD1 (5 bases). The germline V gene encodes CDR1 LGHNA and CDR2 YNFKEQ. The length of the CDR3 is 17 residues. Trimming pared 3 bases from V and 3 bases from J, leaving 17 bases between. The CDR3 coding sequence is TGTGCCAGCAGCCATGAAGTTCAGGGAGAGGCTAATGAAAAACTGTTTTTT. Translated, it gives CASSHEVQGEANEKLFF.

The V and J genes are TRBV4-2 and TRBJ2-1, with 8 bases fitting TRBD2. Germline V gene sequence: CDR1 LGHNA, CDR2 YNFKEQ. V was clipped by 0 bases and J by 6 bases; unmatched bases: 1. There are 14 residues in the CDR3. The CDR3 is CASSQEGTSNEQFF. For the CDR3, the DNA is TGTGCCAGCAGCCAAGAAGGGACTAGCAATGAGCAGTTCTTC.

This clone occurred a few times. V usage is TRBV6-5 and J usage is TRBJ2-7; 7 bases align to TRBD1. Losses at the gene ends were 2 bases for V and 4 bases for J; bases not matched to a gene: 5. This CDR3 is built from 14 residues. Germline-derived CDR1 and CDR2 are MNHEY and SVGAGI. Here the CDR3 reads CASSYGQGEYEQYF. The CDR3 DNA sequence: TGTGCCAGCAGTTACGGCCAGGGGGAATACGAGCAGTACTTC.

The chain couples TRBV28 to TRBJ2-1, with 10 bases fitting TRBD1. Germline-derived CDR1 and CDR2 are MDHEN and SYDVKM. J gave up 2 bases and V 8 bases, and 0 bases lay outside the gene matches. CDR3 length equals 13 residues. CDR3 amino acids: CASGTGAYNEQFF. CDR3 sequence (DNA): TGTGCCAGCGGGACAGGGGCCTACAATGAGCAGTTCTTC.

This sequence joins TRBV4-1 and TRBJ2-7; 8 positions match TRBD1. This CDR3 has 16 residues. Germline V gene data show CDR1 as MGHRA and CDR2 as YSYEKL. Unmatched junction bases numbered 7, after V lost 0 bases and J lost 3 bases. In DNA, the CDR3 is TGCGCCAGCAGCCAAGATCCTTCGACAGGGGACTACGAGCAGTACTTC. Translated, it gives CASSQDPSTGDYEQYF.

Written as DNA, the CDR3 is TGTGCCAGCAGTTACTGGGGGACAGCCCGCACCGGGGAGCTGTTTTTT. Encoded protein: CASSYWGTARTGELFF. The rearrangement uses TRBV6-5 and TRBJ2-2, with TRBD1 matching 7 bases. Germline V gives CDR1 MNHEY, CDR2 SVGAGI. V trimming: 1 base; J trimming: 4 bases; junction bases outside the gene matches: 6. The CDR3 totals 16 residues.

The chain has TRBV6-6 and TRBJ1-1; unclear D gene. The CDR3 runs 12 residues. V shed 4 bases and J shed 11 bases, with 14 bases lying between them. Per germline, CDR1 MNHNY and CDR2 SVGAGI (reference sequence). CDR3 protein: CASSSMEVGAFF. The CDR3 nucleotides are TGTGCCAGCAGTTCTATGGAGGTGGGGGCTTTCTTT.

This chain connects TRBV9 to TRBJ1-2; D is perhaps TRBD1 (5 bases). Trimming removed 1 base from V and 8 bases from J, with 18 bases in between. CDR3 length equals 15 residues. The germline CDR1 and CDR2 sequences are SGDLS and YYNGEE. The CDR3 loop is CASSVKAGGFGGYTF. The CDR3, as DNA: TGTGCCAGCAGCGTAAAGGCCGGGGGTTTCGGCGGCTACACCTTC.

This chain uses TRBV28 with TRBJ1-5; D is possibly TRBD1 (5 bases). Deletions cut 3 bases from V and 9 bases from J, with 12 bases between. Germline values: CDR1 MDHEN, CDR2 SYDVKM. There are 13 residues in the CDR3. CDR3 DNA sequence: TGTGCCAGCAGTTTTGGGGGATTGTTGCCCCAGCATTTT. Its translation: CASSFGGLLPQHF.

In its sample, this clone was seen once. V gene TRBV7-2 combines with J gene TRBJ1-6, with D perhaps matching TRBD1 (5 bases). The ends were cut back, 1 base at V and 12 bases at J, with 10 bases in the middle. Germline lookup yields CDR1 SGHTA and CDR2 FQGNSA. The CDR3 runs 13 residues. In DNA form, the CDR3 reads TGTGCCAGCAGCTTAGGGCCAGGGCAACCCCTCCACTTT. This sequence encodes CASSLGPGQPLHF.

The V and J genes are TRBV19 and TRBJ2-1, with 8 bases that match TRBD2. The CDR3 contains 18 residues. Germline values: CDR1 LNHDA, CDR2 SQIVND (reference sequence). Losses at the gene ends were 5 bases for V and 5 bases for J; bases not matched to a gene: 17. CDR3 residues: CASSSSSPLAGPDNEQFF. The CDR3, as DNA: TGTGCCAGTAGTTCGTCCTCTCCTTTAGCGGGGCCAGACAATGAGCAGTTCTTC.

V gene TRBV14 combines with J gene TRBJ2-1; maybe TRBD2 (6 bases). Trimming stripped 3 bases from V and 3 bases from J, with 12 bases between. CDR1 SGHDN and CDR2 FVKESK come from the germline V gene. CDR3 length: 15 amino acids. The CDR3 nucleotides read TGTGCCAGCAGCCACCCGAGGACTAACTACAATGAGCAGTTCTTC. Amino acids: CASSHPRTNYNEQFF.

The chain uses TRBV5-1 and TRBJ2-5; 7 nucleotides align to TRBD2. Germline V lookup: CDR1 SGHRS, CDR2 YFSETQ. The CDR3 loop spans 14 amino acids. Germline trimming cut 1 base from V and 1 base from J; bases unmatched to any gene: 1. CDR3 nucleotides: TGCGCCAGCAGCTTGTGGGGGGGCCAAGAGACCCAGTACTTC. Translation: CASSLWGGQETQYF.

This clone was seen a single time. This chain links TRBV6-6 with TRBJ2-3, with TRBD1 identical over 7 bases. V was clipped by 6 bases and J by 5 bases; unmatched bases: 8. This CDR3 has 14 amino acids. Germline values: CDR1 MNHNY, CDR2 SVGAGI (reference sequence). The CDR3 sequence: CASSPGTAEDTQYF. As DNA, the CDR3 is TGTGCCAGCAGCCCCGGGACAGCTGAAGATACGCAGTATTTT.

V gene TRBV5-1 combines with J gene TRBJ2-7; maybe TRBD2 (7 bases). Trimming left V 2 bases short and J 2 bases short, with 14 bases between. The CDR3 spans 15 residues. Germline CDR1 and CDR2: SGHRS and YFSETQ. CDR3 region: CASSLSRGGAYEQYF. CDR3 DNA: TGCGCCAGCAGCTTAAGTCGAGGGGGGGCCTACGAGCAGTACTTC.

The chain combines TRBV12-5 with TRBJ1-5; possible D gene TRBD1, 5 bases. CDR1 is LGHNT, CDR2 FRNRAP, per germline. Trimming removed 6 bases at V and 3 bases at J, with 12 bases between. This CDR3 region has 14 residues. The CDR3 region has the DNA TGTGCTAGTGGGGGGGGTCTCGTCAATCAGCCCCAGCATTTT. Its translation is CASGGGLVNQPQHF.

This clone has a single count. V is TRBV29-1 and J is TRBJ2-7; 8 bases map to TRBD2. After removal of 4 bases from V and 3 bases from J, the junction contained 5 bases not matched to a gene. Germline V gene sequence: CDR1 SQVTM, CDR2 ANQGSEA. The CDR3 length is 13 residues. The CDR3 region has the DNA TGCAGCGTTGCGGGAGGGAAGGGCTACGAGCAGTACTTC. Translation: CSVAGGKGYEQYF.

The J gene is TRBJ1-1, the V gene TRBV10-3, with no clear D. The CDR3 sequence is 15 residues long. The germline V and J ends were trimmed by 0 bases and 0 bases, with 8 bases remaining between them. Germline values: CDR1 ENHRY, CDR2 SYGVKD. The CDR3 DNA follows: TGTGCCATCAGTGAGTCCGGACGCATGAACACTGAAGCTTTCTTT. This sequence encodes CAISESGRMNTEAFF.

The gene calls are TRBV28 and TRBJ2-1; 7 bases are a match to TRBD2. V was clipped by 8 bases and J by 10 bases; unmatched bases: 14. The CDR3 is made up of 14 amino acids. Germline V gene data show CDR1 as MDHEN and CDR2 as SYDVKM. CDR3 amino acids: CASGGLGDNKEQFF. CDR3 DNA sequence: TGTGCCAGCGGAGGACTAGGCGACAATAAGGAGCAGTTCTTC.

This chain links TRBV7-9 with TRBJ1-3; D possibly corresponds to TRBD1 (6 bases). CDR1 and CDR2 (germline): SEHNR, FQNEAQ (reference sequence). V lost 1 base and J 0 bases, leaving 19 bases between the germline ends. The CDR3 length is 19 residues. The CDR3 region has the DNA TGTGCCAGCAGCTTAGGGGCCACGGACAGCAGATTCTCTGGAAACACCATATATTTT. This gives the protein CASSLGATDSRFSGNTIYF.